This TCR beta chain was observed in a study of beta chain features in type 1 diabetes. A word on this clone: Its specificity is unknown.

TCRB transcripts that were expressed got sequenced, as all of the isolated RNA had been reverse transcribed. Method: immunoSEQ multiplex PCR; TCRdb's copy keeps in-frame clones and lacks some. The sample has roughly 140,000 clones; 11% are singletons. Findings of the study overall: HLA influence on TCRB rearrangement stayed unresolved here. Fewer insertions but more deletions were seen at VDJ junctions in type 1 diabetes patients.

A single heparinised draw of approximately 100 mL on average was taken per donor. This CDR3 contains 11 residues. CDR1 is MDHEN and CDR2 is SYDVKM in the germline V gene. V shed 4 bases and J shed 8 bases, with 8 bases lying between them. The chain links TRBV28 to TRBJ1-2; D uncertain. The TCR originated in a man aged 18-30 years in good health. The source material was central memory CD4+ T cells from blood. The CDR3 region is CASSSLIGYTF. For the CDR3, the DNA is TGTGCCAGCAGTTCATTGATAGGCTACACCTTC.